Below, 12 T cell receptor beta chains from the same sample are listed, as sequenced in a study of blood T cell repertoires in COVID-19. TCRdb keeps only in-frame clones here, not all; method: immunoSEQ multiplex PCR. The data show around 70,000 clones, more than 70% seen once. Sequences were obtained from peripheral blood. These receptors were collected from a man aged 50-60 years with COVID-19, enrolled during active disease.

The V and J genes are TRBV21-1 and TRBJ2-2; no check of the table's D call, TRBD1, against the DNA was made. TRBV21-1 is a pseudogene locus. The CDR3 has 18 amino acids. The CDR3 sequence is CASSSGQGTPQGTGELFF. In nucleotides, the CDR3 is TGTGCCAGCAGCAGTGGACAGGGGACCCCTCAGGGAACCGGGGAGCTGTTTTTT.

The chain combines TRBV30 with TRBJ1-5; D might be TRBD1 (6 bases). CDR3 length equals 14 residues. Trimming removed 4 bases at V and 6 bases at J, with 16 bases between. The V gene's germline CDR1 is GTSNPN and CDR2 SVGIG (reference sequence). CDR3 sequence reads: CAWTIGGGGQPQHF. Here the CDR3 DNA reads TGTGCCTGGACCATAGGGGGGGGTGGTCAGCCCCAGCATTTT. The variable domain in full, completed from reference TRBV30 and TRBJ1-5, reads SQTIHQWPATLVQPVGSPLSLECTVEGTSNPNLYWYRQAAGRGLQLLFYSVGIGQISSEVPQNLSASRPQDRQFILSSKKLLLSDSGFYLCAWTIGGGGQPQHFGDGTRLSIL.

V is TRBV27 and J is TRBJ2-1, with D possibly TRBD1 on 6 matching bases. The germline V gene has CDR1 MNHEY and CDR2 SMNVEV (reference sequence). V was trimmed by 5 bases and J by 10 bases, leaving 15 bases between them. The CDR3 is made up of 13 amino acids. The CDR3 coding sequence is TGTGCCAGCAGTCCCCAGGGGCCTAGCGAGCAGTTCTTC. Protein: CASSPQGPSEQFF.

The DNA for the CDR3 is TGTGCCAGTAGTCCCGGTCCGGGAAAAGAATTCGGAAACACCATATATTTT. Translated: CASSPGPGKEFGNTIYF. The J gene is TRBJ1-3, the V gene TRBV19; D gene uncertain. This CDR3 has 17 amino acids. Trimming took 5 bases from V and 4 from J, leaving 21 bases between them. Per germline, CDR1 LNHDA and CDR2 SQIVND (reference sequence).

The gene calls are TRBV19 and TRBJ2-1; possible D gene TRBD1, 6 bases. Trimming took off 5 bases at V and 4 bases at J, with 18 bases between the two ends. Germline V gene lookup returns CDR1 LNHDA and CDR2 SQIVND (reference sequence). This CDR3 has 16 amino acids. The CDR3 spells CASSFLSGVGYNEQFF. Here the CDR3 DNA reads TGTGCCAGTAGTTTCCTGTCAGGGGTCGGATACAATGAGCAGTTCTTC.

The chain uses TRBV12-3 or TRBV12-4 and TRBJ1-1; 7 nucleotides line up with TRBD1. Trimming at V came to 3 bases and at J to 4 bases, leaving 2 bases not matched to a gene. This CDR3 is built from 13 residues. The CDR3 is CASSLNRGTEAFF. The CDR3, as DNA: TGTGCCAGCAGTTTGAACAGGGGCACTGAAGCTTTCTTT.

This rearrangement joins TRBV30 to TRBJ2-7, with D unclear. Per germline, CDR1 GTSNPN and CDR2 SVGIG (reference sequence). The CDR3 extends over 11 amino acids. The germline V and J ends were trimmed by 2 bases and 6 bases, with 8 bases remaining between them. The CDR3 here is CAWSSLSEQYF. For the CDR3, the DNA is TGTGCCTGGAGTTCCCTATCCGAGCAGTACTTC. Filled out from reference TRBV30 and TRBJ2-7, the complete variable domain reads SQTIHQWPATLVQPVGSPLSLECTVEGTSNPNLYWYRQAAGRGLQLLFYSVGIGQISSEVPQNLSASRPQDRQFILSSKKLLLSDSGFYLCAWSSLSEQYFGPGTRLTVT.

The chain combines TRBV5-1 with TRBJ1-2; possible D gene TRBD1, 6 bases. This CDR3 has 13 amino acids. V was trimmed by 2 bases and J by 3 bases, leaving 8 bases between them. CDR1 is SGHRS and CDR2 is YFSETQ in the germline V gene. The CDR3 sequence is CASSLGGDYGYTF. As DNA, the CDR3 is TGCGCCAGCAGCTTAGGGGGGGACTATGGCTACACCTTC.

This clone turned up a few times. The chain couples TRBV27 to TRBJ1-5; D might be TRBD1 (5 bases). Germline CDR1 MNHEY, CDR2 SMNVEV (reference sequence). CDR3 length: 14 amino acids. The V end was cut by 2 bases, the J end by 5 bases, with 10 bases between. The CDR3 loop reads CASSLKGGDQPQHF. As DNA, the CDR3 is TGTGCCAGCAGTTTAAAGGGAGGGGATCAGCCCCAGCATTTT.

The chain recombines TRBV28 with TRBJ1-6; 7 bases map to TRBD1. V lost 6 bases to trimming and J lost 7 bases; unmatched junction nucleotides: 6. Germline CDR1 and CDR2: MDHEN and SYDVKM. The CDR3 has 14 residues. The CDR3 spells CASSPGTANSPLHF. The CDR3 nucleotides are TGTGCCAGCAGCCCCGGGACAGCAAATTCACCCCTCCACTTT.

The CDR3 sequence: CASGRTSGGDTQYF. The CDR3 DNA reads as TGCGCCAGCGGTCGGACTAGCGGGGGGGATACGCAGTATTTT. The V gene is TRBV5-1, the J gene TRBJ2-3, with 14 bases identical to TRBD2. V gave up 7 bases and J gave up 6 bases; unmatched junction bases: 4. The CDR3 spans 14 residues. From germline, CDR1 is SGHRS and CDR2 YFSETQ.

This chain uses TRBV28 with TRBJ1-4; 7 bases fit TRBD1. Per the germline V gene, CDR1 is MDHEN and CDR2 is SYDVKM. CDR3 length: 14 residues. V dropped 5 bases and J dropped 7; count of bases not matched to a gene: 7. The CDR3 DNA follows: TGTGCCAGCAGTGCACAGGGGCCGGGTGAAAAACTGTTTTTT. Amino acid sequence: CASSAQGPGEKLFF.